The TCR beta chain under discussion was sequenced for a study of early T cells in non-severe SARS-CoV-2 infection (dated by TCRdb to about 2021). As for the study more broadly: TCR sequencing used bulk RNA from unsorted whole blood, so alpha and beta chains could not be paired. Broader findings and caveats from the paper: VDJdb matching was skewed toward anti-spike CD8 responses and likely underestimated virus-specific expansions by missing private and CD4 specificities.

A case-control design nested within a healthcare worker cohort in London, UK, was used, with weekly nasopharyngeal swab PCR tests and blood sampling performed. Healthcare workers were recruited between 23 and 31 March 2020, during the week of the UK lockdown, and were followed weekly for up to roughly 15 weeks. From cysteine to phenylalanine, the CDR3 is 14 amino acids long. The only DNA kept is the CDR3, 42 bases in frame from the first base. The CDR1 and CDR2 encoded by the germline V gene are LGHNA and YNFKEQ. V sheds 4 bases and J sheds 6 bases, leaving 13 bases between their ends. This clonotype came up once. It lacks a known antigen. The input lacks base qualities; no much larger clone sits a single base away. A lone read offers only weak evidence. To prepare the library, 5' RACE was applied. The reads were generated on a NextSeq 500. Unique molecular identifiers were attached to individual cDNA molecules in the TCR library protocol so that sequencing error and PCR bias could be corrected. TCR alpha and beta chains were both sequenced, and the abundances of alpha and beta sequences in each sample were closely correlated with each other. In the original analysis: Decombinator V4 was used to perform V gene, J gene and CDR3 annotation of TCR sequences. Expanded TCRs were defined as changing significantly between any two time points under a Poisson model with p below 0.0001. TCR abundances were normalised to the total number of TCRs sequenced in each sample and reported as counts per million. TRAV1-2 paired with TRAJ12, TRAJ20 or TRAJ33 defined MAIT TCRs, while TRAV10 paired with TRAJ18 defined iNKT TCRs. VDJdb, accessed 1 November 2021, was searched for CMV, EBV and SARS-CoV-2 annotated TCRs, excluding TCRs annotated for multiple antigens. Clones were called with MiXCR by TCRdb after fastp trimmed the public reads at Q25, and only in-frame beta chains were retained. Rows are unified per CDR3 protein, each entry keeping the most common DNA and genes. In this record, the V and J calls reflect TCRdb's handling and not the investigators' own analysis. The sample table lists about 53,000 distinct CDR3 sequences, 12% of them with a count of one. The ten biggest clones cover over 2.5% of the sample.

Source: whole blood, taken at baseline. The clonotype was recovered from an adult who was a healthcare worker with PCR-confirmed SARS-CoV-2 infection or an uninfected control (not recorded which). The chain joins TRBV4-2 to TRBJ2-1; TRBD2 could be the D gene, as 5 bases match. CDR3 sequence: CASSPISGPNEQFF. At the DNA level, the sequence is TGTGCCAGCAGCCCAATAAGCGGTCCCAATGAGCAGTTCTTC.